Shown below are 30 T cell receptor beta chains from a single sample sequenced in a study of Graves' ophthalmopathy and Graves' hyperthyroidism. Researchers took RNA transcripts and amplified TCR beta CDR3 regions from them. HTBI-primed RT-PCR formed the first round, and a multiplex PCR formed the second. MiXCR, run by TCRdb on the multiplex PCR reads, gives a single entry per CDR3 protein. The sample holds around 1,000,000 distinct CDR3 sequences, about 35% seen once. The specimen was peripheral blood or thyroid tissue (not recorded which). These receptor sequences come from an adult man with Graves' hyperthyroidism.

The chain has TRBV7-9 and TRBJ1-5, with D maybe TRBD1 (5 bases). The germline CDR1 and CDR2 sequences are SEHNR and FQNEAQ (reference sequence). V was cut by 5 bases and J by 3 bases, with 14 bases left in between. The CDR3 contains 15 residues. CDR3 nucleotides: TGTGCCAGCAGCCCGGACACAGCGTACAATCAGCCCCAGCATTTT. It is translated as CASSPDTAYNQPQHF.

Of note for this clonotype: At one of its ends the junction is not consistent with the germline gene, which may arise from a read error. The chain couples TRBV29-1 to TRBJ1-1; the D is unclear. The CDR3 covers 14 residues. The V gene's germline CDR1 is SQVTM and CDR2 ANQGSEA. CDR3 region: CSVAGRPMNTEAFF. The CDR3 coding sequence is TGCAGCGTTGCCGGACGGCCTATGAACACTGAAGCCTTCTTT.

Ten or more counts support this clonotype. The V call is TRBV10-1, the J call TRBJ2-5, with D maybe TRBD2 (5 bases). V was trimmed by 3 bases and J by 5 bases, leaving 7 bases between them. Per germline, CDR1 WNHNN and CDR2 SYGVQD (reference sequence). This CDR3 has 12 residues. CDR3 loop: CASSDPGETQYF. In DNA form, the CDR3 reads TGCGCCAGCAGTGACCCGGGGGAGACCCAGTACTTC.

The chain combines TRBV10-3 with TRBJ1-2; 7 bases align to TRBD1. Germline V gene sequence: CDR1 ENHRY, CDR2 SYGVKD. CDR3 length: 15 residues. Trimming at V came to 3 bases and at J to 6 bases, leaving 10 bases not matched to a gene. CDR3 bases: TGTGCCATCAGTGATTACAGGGGAGACACTGATGGCTACACCTTC. This translates into CAISDYRGDTDGYTF.

Regarding this clonotype: Sequence at one end of the junction differs from germline and may be a read error. The chain couples TRBV29-1 to TRBJ2-2; a weak D match, TRBD2 (5 bases). Germline values: CDR1 SQVTM, CDR2 ANQGSEA. The CDR3 loop spans 13 amino acids. CDR3 nucleotide sequence: TGCAGCGTTGTGACCCTGAACACCGGGGAGCTGTCTTGG. Its translation is CSVVTLNTGELSW.

This clonotype was counted many times. The rearrangement joins TRBV20-1 to TRBJ1-1, with D hard to call. The CDR3 is 12 amino acids. Looked up from germline, CDR1 is DFQATT and CDR2 is SNEGSKA (reference sequence). Between the trimmed V and J ends, which lost 2 bases and 1 base, there was a span of 5 bases. In nucleotides, the CDR3 is TGCAGTGCTAGAAAGTCGAACACTGAAGCTTTCTTT. Translated, it gives CSARKSNTEAFF.

This clonotype occurred many times. The chain carries TRBV7-8 and TRBJ1-5; 8 nucleotides match TRBD1. This CDR3 contains 15 residues. V trimming: 5 bases; J trimming: 12 bases; junction bases outside the gene matches: 15. Germline V gene lookup returns CDR1 SGHVS and CDR2 FQNEAQ. CDR3 bases: TGTGCCAGCAGCCCGTCAGGACAGGGTTTAAGTTTCCAGCATTTT. It encodes CASSPSGQGLSFQHF.

In the case of this clonotype: Being one base from a much bigger clone, this may be a read error. The V call is TRBV9, the J call TRBJ2-2, with a weak D call TRBD1 (5 bases). CDR1 SGDLS and CDR2 YYNGEE come from the germline V gene. There are 15 residues in the CDR3. V lost 0 bases and J lost 6, with 12 bases in between. The CDR3 is CASSVGPRVAGELFF. The CDR3 region has the DNA TGTGCCAGCAGCGTAGGTCCCAGGGTCGCCGGGGAGCTGTTTTTT.

The V call is TRBV29-1, the J call TRBJ2-7, with D possibly being TRBD1 (6 bases). The CDR3 runs 11 residues. CDR1 and CDR2 from the germline V gene are SQVTM and ANQGSEA. Trimming removed 8 bases from V and 2 bases from J, with 10 bases in between. The CDR3 protein is CSLRTAYEQYF. The CDR3 DNA reads TGCAGCTTACGGACAGCCTACGAGCAGTACTTC.

Of note for this clonotype: A much larger clone lies a single base off, so this may be a read error. This chain links TRBV19 with TRBJ2-6, with D perhaps matching TRBD1 (5 bases). The V gene's germline CDR1 is LNHDA and CDR2 SQIVND (reference sequence). The CDR3 loop spans 15 amino acids. The CDR3 reads CASSIVISGADVLTF. The CDR3 coding sequence is TGTGCCAGTAGTATAGTAATCTCTGGGGCCGACGTCCTGACTTTC.

This clonotype was observed at least ten times. The rearrangement links TRBV12-3 or TRBV12-4 to TRBJ1-5; no clear D. This CDR3 has 12 residues. V lost 3 bases and J lost 4, with 4 bases in between. The CDR3 region has the DNA TGTGCCAGCAGTTTTATGAATCAGCCCCAGCATTTT. Translated: CASSFMNQPQHF.

V is TRBV19 and J is TRBJ1-5; 7 nucleotides match TRBD1. In germline, CDR1 is LNHDA, CDR2 SQIVND (reference sequence). V shed 2 bases, J shed 4 bases, and the junction held 8 bases outside the gene matches. The CDR3 length is 16 residues. The CDR3: CASSITDRATNQPQHF. As DNA, the CDR3 is TGTGCCAGTAGTATAACCGACAGGGCTACGAATCAGCCCCAGCATTTT.

Many counts were recorded for this clonotype. Written as DNA, the CDR3 is TGTGCCAGCAGTTCCGGACAGAACAATCAGCCCCAGCATTTT. Translating it yields CASSSGQNNQPQHF. The chain is built from TRBV2 and TRBJ1-5; maybe TRBD1 (6 bases). V was cut by 5 bases and J by 3 bases, with 11 bases left in between. Germline V lookup: CDR1 SNHLY, CDR2 FYNNEI. The CDR3 contains 14 residues. Full variable domain (rest looked up from reference TRBV2 and TRBJ1-5): EPEVTQTPSHQVTQMGQEVILRCVPISNHLYFYWYRQILGQKVEFLVSFYNNEISEKSEIFDDQFSVERPDGSNFTLKIRSTKLEDSAMYFCASSSGQNNQPQHFGDGTRLSIL.

The gene calls are TRBV4-3 and TRBJ2-7; unclear D gene. The CDR3 is made up of 15 amino acids. V lost 0 bases and J 10 bases, leaving 19 bases between the germline ends. The germline CDR1 and CDR2 sequences are LGHNA and YSLEER. CDR3 loop: CASSQDDSGPSPQYF. In nucleotides, the CDR3 is TGCGCCAGCAGCCAAGATGATTCCGGGCCATCCCCTCAGTACTTC.

About this clonotype itself: Just one base apart from a much larger clone, this may be a read error. The chain couples TRBV7-9 to TRBJ2-5; either TRBD1 or TRBD2 may supply D (5 bases each). The CDR3 is 15 residues long. V lost 3 bases and J lost 7, with 18 bases in between. CDR1 and CDR2 from the germline V gene are SEHNR and FQNEAQ (reference sequence). Written as DNA, the CDR3 is TGTGCCAGCAGCTTCGATGCCGGGGACCGGGGGACCCAGTACTTC. Its translation is CASSFDAGDRGTQYF.

V is TRBV30 and J is TRBJ2-7; 10 bases agree with TRBD1. V shed 1 base, J shed 3 bases, and the junction held 3 bases outside the gene matches. The CDR3 runs 14 residues. Germline CDR1 and CDR2: GTSNPN and SVGIG (reference sequence). The CDR3 DNA reads as TGTGCCTGGAGTGCCGGGACAGGGGTCTACGAGCAGTACTTC. This sequence encodes CAWSAGTGVYEQYF.

There are a few counts of this clonotype. The chain recombines TRBV7-9 with TRBJ1-1; 9 bases are a match to TRBD1. The J segment lost 1 base and the V segment lost 4 bases, leaving 13 bases of the junction unmatched. CDR1 and CDR2 (germline): SEHNR, FQNEAQ (reference sequence). The CDR3 consists of 18 residues. DNA of the CDR3: TGTGCCAGCAGCTCCCGGAGGGGACAGGGAGGTTCGAACACTGAAGCTTTCTTT. Protein: CASSSRRGQGGSNTEAFF.

This clonotype occurred a few times. The chain joins TRBV7-3 to TRBJ2-3, with TRBD2 matching 7 bases. The V gene end was trimmed by 4 bases and the J gene end by 7 bases; junction bases not matched to a gene: 8. CDR1 and CDR2 from the germline V gene are SGHTA and FQGTGA. The CDR3 is 14 residues long. The CDR3 DNA reads as TGTGCCAGCAGCTCCCCCCGACTAGCCAATACGCAGTATTTT. As protein: CASSSPRLANTQYF.

This clonotype was observed many times. The chain has TRBV14 and TRBJ1-1; no definite D call. Per germline, CDR1 SGHDN and CDR2 FVKESK. The ends were cut back, 0 bases at V and 10 bases at J, with 9 bases in the middle. This CDR3 is 12 amino acids long. CDR3 protein: CASSQDAGPAFF. In DNA, the CDR3 is TGTGCCAGCAGCCAAGATGCGGGTCCAGCTTTCTTT.

This clonotype was detected many times. The V call is TRBV20-1, the J call TRBJ2-6; 8 positions agree with TRBD2. The CDR3 length is 15 residues. The germline gives CDR1 DFQATT, CDR2 SNEGSKA (reference sequence). With 8 bases clipped from V and 0 bases from J, the junction kept 6 bases outside the gene matches. The CDR3 DNA reads TGCAGTCGGGAGGGGCCCCTCTCTGGGGCCAACGTCCTGACTTTC. Translation gives CSREGPLSGANVLTF.

This clonotype came up many times. This chain links TRBV7-9 with TRBJ2-5; D may be TRBD2 (6 bases). In germline, CDR1 is SEHNR, CDR2 FQNEAQ (reference sequence). Trimming removed 4 bases at V and 4 bases at J, with 13 bases between. This CDR3 has 14 amino acids. The CDR3 region has the DNA TGTGCCAGCAGCTCGTTAGCGGTCACAGAGACCCAGTACTTC. Translation: CASSSLAVTETQYF.

The V and J genes are TRBV3-1 and TRBJ2-7, with TRBD1 matching over 8 bases. Trimming at V came to 3 bases and at J to 2 bases, leaving 6 bases not matched to a gene. Germline V gene lookup returns CDR1 LGHDT and CDR2 YNNKEL (reference sequence). CDR3 length equals 15 residues. CDR3 loop: CASSHFGTGTYEQYF. CDR3 in DNA: TGTGCCAGCAGCCATTTCGGGACAGGCACCTACGAGCAGTACTTC.

This clonotype was picked up a small number of times. The V call is TRBV28, the J call TRBJ2-7, with TRBD1 matching 11 bases. The CDR3 length is 16 residues. The V gene end was trimmed by 6 bases and the J gene end by 3 bases; junction bases not matched to a gene: 10. Looked up from germline, CDR1 is MDHEN and CDR2 is SYDVKM. CDR3 nucleotide sequence: TGTGCCAGCAGCCTTGAGGGACAGGGGGGACACTACGAGCAGTACTTC. This encodes CASSLEGQGGHYEQYF.

This chain uses TRBV12-3 or TRBV12-4 with TRBJ1-2; no clear D. CDR3 length equals 12 residues. The V end was cut by 7 bases, the J end by 3 bases, with 9 bases between. DNA for the CDR3: TGTGCCAGCACTTATTGGGACTATGGCTACACCTTC. Its protein product is CASTYWDYGYTF.

This clonotype occurred many times. The chain recombines TRBV10-3 with TRBJ2-5; D is tentatively TRBD1 or TRBD2 (6 bases each). The CDR3 is 14 residues long. From germline, CDR1 is ENHRY and CDR2 SYGVKD. Trimming shortened V by 8 bases and J by 3 bases, and 16 bases separated the two germline ends. The CDR3 loop is CAIGGRLVEETQYF. CDR3 nucleotide sequence: TGTGCCATCGGGGGGCGCTTGGTGGAAGAGACCCAGTACTTC.

Remarks on this clonotype: One end of the junction does not line up with germline, which may come from a read error. This chain links TRBV4-1 with TRBJ2-2; 12 nucleotides line up with TRBD2. Germline CDR1 and CDR2: MGHRA and YSYEKL. The CDR3 has 14 residues. The CDR3 nucleotides read TGCGCCAGCAGCCAAGGACTAGCGGGGGCCGGGGAGCTTTTT. Translated, it gives CASSQGLAGAGELF.

This clonotype showed up just once. Germline is not matched at one junction end, which may reflect a read error. This chain links TRBV29-1 with TRBJ1-2; D call uncertain. The germline CDR1 and CDR2 sequences are SQVTM and ANQGSEA. CDR3 length equals 12 residues. The CDR3: CTVGFSVYGYTF. The CDR3 bases are TGCACCGTTGGGTTCTCGGTCTATGGCTACACCTTC.

This sequence joins TRBV2 and TRBJ2-2, with 8 nucleotides matching TRBD1. Germline V lookup: CDR1 SNHLY, CDR2 FYNNEI. V shed 2 bases and J 0 bases; nucleotides not matched to a gene: 2. The CDR3 contains 16 residues. CDR3 amino acids: CASSEQGAANTGELFF. The CDR3, as DNA: TGTGCCAGCAGTGAACAGGGGGCTGCGAACACCGGGGAGCTGTTTTTT.

This clonotype showed up just a few times. This chain uses TRBV19 with TRBJ1-5; D unclear. V gave up 5 bases and J gave up 0 bases, with 14 bases separating them. The CDR3 runs 16 residues. CDR1 LNHDA and CDR2 SQIVND come from the germline V gene (reference sequence). CDR3: CASSFGGANSNQPQHF. For the CDR3, the DNA is TGTGCCAGTAGTTTCGGAGGAGCAAATAGCAATCAGCCCCAGCATTTT.

This rearrangement joins TRBV28 to TRBJ2-7, with TRBD1 matching over 7 bases. Germline values: CDR1 MDHEN, CDR2 SYDVKM. There are 15 residues in the CDR3. V shed 3 bases and J 4 bases; nucleotides not matched to a gene: 9. Written as DNA, the CDR3 is TGTGCCAGCAGTTTCCTGGGACAGAACGAGTACGAGCAGTACTTC. This gives the protein CASSFLGQNEYEQYF.